This TCR beta chain was observed in a study of blood T cell repertoires in COVID-19 (dated by TCRdb to 2019 to 2021). As for the study more broadly: The collaborator samples originated in the United States, Italy and Spain and spanned the acute and convalescent phases of COVID-19. The prospective study material was composed of cDNA or gDNA derived from T cells, B-cell-depleted T cells, or PBMCs. Subjects who had been exposed to COVID-19, were actively infected with it, or had recovered from it provided the deeply sampled blood TCRbeta repertoires that made up the dataset. A freely available public database, intended as a resource for researchers studying the immune response to SARS-CoV-2, is where the repertoires were released. Samples were obtained from the ongoing ImmuneRACE study (first 160 participants) and from 1,254 subjects provided by 6 global collaborators. Sample metadata almost always included a de-identified subject ID, COVID-19 status, age in years and sex. HLA class I and class II types, where available, came from metadata supplied by the sample provider rather than from assay-based typing. Here is what the overall study found, with its caveats: Clinical and demographic metadata were provided uncurated, with the amount varying by source and participant.

TCRbeta CDR3 regions were amplified from genomic DNA using the immunoSEQ Assay, a bias-controlled multiplex PCR. In the paper's pipeline: The number of nucleated cells in each sample was estimated by amplification of reference gene primers within the assay. To quantify the absolute abundance of each unique TCRbeta CDR3 rearrangement, sequence reads were collapsed and filtered. For each sample, productive Simpson clonality was calculated by taking the square root of Simpson's diversity index across productive rearrangements. The table comes from immuneACCESS by way of TCRdb, which keeps in-frame sequences with V and J called. Part of the clones is missing from these tables; in studies checked, under half for an unresolved V gene and the rest for unknown reasons. D and trimming were read from the DNA, whereas the V and J calls and clone size are those reported in that table. The sample yields approximately 84,000 clones; 75% to 90% were counted once. Over 10% of the sample comes from the top ten.

By share, this clone ranks as medium-sized (0.01 to 0.1%). Its binding antigen is unknown. The input lacks base qualities; no much larger clone sits a single base away. Taken from the germline V gene, the CDR1 and CDR2 loops are LGHNA and YSLEER. The CDR3 numbers 16 residues from cysteine through phenylalanine. This entry keeps only the CDR3 DNA: 48 bases, framed from base 1. V is pared back by 0 bases and J by 4 bases, with 13 bases lying between the germline termini. The collaborating institutions used their own protocols to collect whole blood in K2EDTA tubes. For TCRbeta analysis, collaborators shipped samples in one of three forms: frozen whole blood, isolated PBMCs, or DNA extracted from either of those sample types.

Here the chain combines TRBV4-3 and TRBJ1-3; matching of 5 bases hints at TRBD1 as the D gene. The clonotype comes from a human donor in a cohort sampled during active COVID-19. The sequenced sample consisted of peripheral blood. The CDR3 sequence is CASSQDKTGLGNTIYF. The DNA reads as follows: TGCGCCAGCAGCCAAGATAAAACAGGCCTAGGAAACACCATATATTTT.